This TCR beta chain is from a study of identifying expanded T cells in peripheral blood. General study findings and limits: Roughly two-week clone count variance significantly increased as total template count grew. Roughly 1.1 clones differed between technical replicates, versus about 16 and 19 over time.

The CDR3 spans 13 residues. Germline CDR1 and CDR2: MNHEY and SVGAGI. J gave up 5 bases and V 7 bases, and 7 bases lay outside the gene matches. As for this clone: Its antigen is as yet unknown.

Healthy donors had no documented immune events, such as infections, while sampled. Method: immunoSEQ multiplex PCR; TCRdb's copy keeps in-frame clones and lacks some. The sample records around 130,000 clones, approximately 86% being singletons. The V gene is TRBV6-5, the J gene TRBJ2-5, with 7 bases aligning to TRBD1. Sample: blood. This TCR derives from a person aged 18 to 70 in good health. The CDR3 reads CASTRQGGETQYF. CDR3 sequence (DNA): TGTGCCAGCACCAGACAGGGCGGCGAGACCCAGTACTTC.